One T cell receptor beta chain is described in this entry. Its target is not known. The data originate from a study of T-cell reconstitution after alpha-beta-depleted transplantation in children. Study results and caveats: The origin of high day-60 TCRbeta diversity in some patients lay in surviving recipient T cells and thymic progenitors.

Preparation of the TCRbeta library used unique molecular identifiers. Via MiXCR, TCRdb re-called the PCR reads, giving one row per CDR3 protein. Found here are a few hundred thousand distinct CDR3 sequences, over 20% of them singletons; the top ten hold 30% to 40%. CDR1 is LNHNV and CDR2 is YYDKDF in the germline V gene (reference sequence). V lost 0 bases and J lost 2, with 10 bases in between. The CDR3 is made up of 15 amino acids. The sequence derives from a boy under two years old with Wiskott-Aldrich syndrome, due to receive a stem cell transplant. Specimen: PBMCs, collected before TCRalphabeta/CD19-depleted stem cell transplant. The J gene is TRBJ2-5, the V gene TRBV15, with unresolved D. The CDR3 DNA sequence: TGTGCCACCAGCAGAGATTTTGGGTTTCAAGAGACCCAGTACTTC. This translates into CATSRDFGFQETQYF.